Shown below are 5 T cell receptor beta chains from a single sample sequenced in a study of cytomegalovirus exposure and HLA in healthy donors. PCR amplification relied on 60 Vbeta primers (plus 13 Jbeta primers). The repertoire was sequenced with immunoSEQ multiplex PCR; TCRdb's copy has only in-frame clones and lacks some. The sample comprises under 200,000 clones, around 82% of which are singletons, and under 2.5% rests with the top ten. What was sequenced was PBMCs. These receptors were collected from a man in his sixties in good health and CMV-seronegative.

Only one count was recorded for this clone. The chain is built from TRBV9 and TRBJ2-1, with 11 nucleotides matching TRBD2. The J segment lost 5 bases and the V segment lost 2 bases, leaving 3 bases of the junction unmatched. This CDR3 has 15 residues. The V gene's germline CDR1 is SGDLS and CDR2 YYNGEE. CDR3 loop: CASSVSGGANNEQFF. CDR3 coding DNA: TGTGCCAGCAGCGTTAGCGGGGGGGCCAACAATGAGCAGTTCTTC.

CDR3 sequence (DNA): TGTGCCAGCAGTGGACTAATCCTCCAAGAGACCCAGTACTTC. This codes for CASSGLILQETQYF. This chain uses TRBV2 with TRBJ2-5; the D gene is possibly TRBD2 (5 bases). The V gene's germline CDR1 is SNHLY and CDR2 FYNNEI. V lost 4 bases, J lost 1 base, and 10 bases lay in between. The CDR3 loop spans 14 amino acids.

The rearrangement uses TRBV28 and TRBJ1-1; the D gene is possibly TRBD1 (5 bases). The ends were cut back, 3 bases at V and 0 bases at J, with 11 bases in the middle. Germline lookup yields CDR1 MDHEN and CDR2 SYDVKM. CDR3 length equals 15 residues. The CDR3 here is CASSFARDLNTEAFF. The CDR3 coding sequence is TGTGCCAGCAGTTTCGCCAGGGACTTGAACACTGAAGCTTTCTTT.

V gene TRBV5-1 combines with J gene TRBJ1-1; D gene unclear. Germline CDR1 SGHRS, CDR2 YFSETQ. Trimming cost V 0 bases and J 0 bases, with 9 bases left between them. The CDR3 spans 15 residues. For the CDR3, the DNA is TGCGCCAGCAGCTTGGGGAGGCAAATGAACACTGAAGCTTTCTTT. Amino acids: CASSLGRQMNTEAFF.

The chain couples TRBV6-1 to TRBJ2-4; 9 bases are shared with TRBD1. This CDR3 contains 16 residues. V lost 3 bases, J lost 3 bases, and 6 bases stayed unmatched. Germline assignment: CDR1 MNHNS and CDR2 SASEGT. In DNA form, the CDR3 reads TGTGCCAGCAGTGATCACAGGGGGCTGGACAAAAACATTCAGTACTTC. As protein: CASSDHRGLDKNIQYF.